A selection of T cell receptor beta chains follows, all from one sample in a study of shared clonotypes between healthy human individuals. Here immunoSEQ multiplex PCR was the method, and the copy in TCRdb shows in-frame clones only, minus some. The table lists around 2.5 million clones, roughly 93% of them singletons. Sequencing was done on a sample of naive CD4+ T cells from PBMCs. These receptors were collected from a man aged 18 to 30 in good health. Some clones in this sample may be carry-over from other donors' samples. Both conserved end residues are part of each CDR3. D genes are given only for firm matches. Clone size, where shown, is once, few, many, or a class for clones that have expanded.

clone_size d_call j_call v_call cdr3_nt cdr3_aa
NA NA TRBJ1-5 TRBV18 TGTGCCAGCTCACCGCCCGGGGGCCGCAATCAGCCCCAGCATTTT CASSPPGGRNQPQHF
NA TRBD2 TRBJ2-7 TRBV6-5 TGTGCCAGCAGTTACTGGCGGGAGGGGGAGCAGTACTTC CASSYWREGEQYF
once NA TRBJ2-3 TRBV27 TGTGCCAGCAGCCGTCAGGGTTGGGGGTCAGATACGCAGTATTTT CASSRQGWGSDTQYF
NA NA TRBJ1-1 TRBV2 TGTGCCAGCAGTGAGAGACAGATGATGAACACTGAAGCTTTCTTT CASSERQMMNTEAFF
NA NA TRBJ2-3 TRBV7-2 TGTGCCAGCAGCTCACGAGCGGGTACGCAGTATTTT CASSSRAGTQYF
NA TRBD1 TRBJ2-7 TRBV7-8 TGTGCCAGCAGAACCGCAACAGGCAGGGGGTCCTACGAGCAGTACTTC CASRTATGRGSYEQYF
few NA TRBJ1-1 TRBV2 TGTGCCAGCACCAACGGAGGACGGAACACTGAAGCTTTCTTT CASTNGGRNTEAFF
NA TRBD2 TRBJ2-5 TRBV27 TGTGCCAGCAGTTTACTAGCGGCCGAGACCCAGTACTTC CASSLLAAETQYF
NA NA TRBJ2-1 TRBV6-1 TGTGCCAGCATCGGGCAGGGAACTTTTGGGAATGAGCAGTTCTTC CASIGQGTFGNEQFF
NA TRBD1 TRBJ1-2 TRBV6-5 TGTGCCAGCAGCCTGGGACAGGGAAACTATGGCTACACCTTC CASSLGQGNYGYTF
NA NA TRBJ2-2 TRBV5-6 TGTGCCAGCAGCTCACCCCGGAGACCCACCGGGGAGCTGTTTTTT CASSSPRRPTGELFF
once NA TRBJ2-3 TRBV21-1 TGTGCCAGCAGCAAAGTGGGCTTTCACCTGGGCCTTTCCACAGATACGCAGTATTTT CASSKVGFHLGLSTDTQYF
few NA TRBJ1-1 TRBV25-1 TGTGCCAGCAGGAGGAACACTGAAGCTTTCTTT CASRRNTEAFF
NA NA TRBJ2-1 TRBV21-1 TGTGCCAGCAGCAGCGGGACAACTGACAATGAGCAGTTCTTC CASSSGTTDNEQFF
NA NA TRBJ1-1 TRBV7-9 TGTGCCAGCAGCCTCGAACTGAGGTTGAACACTGAAGCTTTCTTT CASSLELRLNTEAFF
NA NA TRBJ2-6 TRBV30 TGTGCCTGGAGTCTTGGGGGGTCTGGGGCCAACGTCCTGACTTTC CAWSLGGSGANVLTF
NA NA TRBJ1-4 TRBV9 TGTGCCAGCAGCAAGGACAGAGGGGCCTATGAAAAACTGTTTTTT CASSKDRGAYEKLFF
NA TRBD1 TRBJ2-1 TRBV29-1 TGCAGCGCAGACAGGGGGCTAAGCAATGAGCAGTTCTTC CSADRGLSNEQFF
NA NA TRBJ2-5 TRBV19 TGTGCCAGTATGATTAGCGGACAAGAGACCCAGTACTTC CASMISGQETQYF
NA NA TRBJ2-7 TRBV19 TGTGCCAGTAGGGGGTCCAGGGGCGATTTGGGAGGCGAGCAGTACTTC CASRGSRGDLGGEQYF
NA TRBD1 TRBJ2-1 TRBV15 TGTGCCACCAGCAGAGCGGGGACAGGGGGTCGTCCTCATGAGCAGTTCTTC CATSRAGTGGRPHEQFF
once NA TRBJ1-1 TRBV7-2 TGTGCCAGCAGCCAGAAAAACACTGAAGCTTTCTTT CASSQKNTEAFF
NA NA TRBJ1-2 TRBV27 TGTGCCAGCAGCACCCCCCGAGGGGGCTACACCTTC CASSTPRGGYTF
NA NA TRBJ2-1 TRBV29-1 TGCAGCGTTGTCGGGAGTAGGAATCGGTATGAGCAGTTCTTC CSVVGSRNRYEQFF
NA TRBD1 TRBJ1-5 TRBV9 TGTGCCAGCAGCGATGGGACAGTTGAAGGTCAGCCCCAGCATTTT CASSDGTVEGQPQHF
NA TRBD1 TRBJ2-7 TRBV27 TGTGCCAGCAGTCGCTACCGGACAGGGGCCTACGAGCAGTACTTC CASSRYRTGAYEQYF
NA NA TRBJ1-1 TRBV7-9 TGTGCCAGCAGCTTAGGGGGGGATTTGACAGTAAGAGCTTTCTTT CASSLGGDLTVRAFF
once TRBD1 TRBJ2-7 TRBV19 TGTGCCAGTAGCTTCACCGGGACAGGGGTTCGCGAGCAGTACTTC CASSFTGTGVREQYF
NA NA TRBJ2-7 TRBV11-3 TGTGCCAGCAGCTTCCCGTTAGGGCGATACTCCTACGAGCAGTACTTC CASSFPLGRYSYEQYF
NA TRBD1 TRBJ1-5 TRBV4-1 TGCGCCAGCAGCCAAGACAGGGGGCTTAATCAGCCCCAGCATTTT CASSQDRGLNQPQHF
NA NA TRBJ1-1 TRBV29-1 TGCAGCGTTGAACCGGCCGGGCCAGCTTTCTTT CSVEPAGPAFF
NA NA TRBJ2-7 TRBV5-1 TGCGCCAGCAGCTTTCTGGGCACCCCAGGGTACGAGCAGTACTTC CASSFLGTPGYEQYF
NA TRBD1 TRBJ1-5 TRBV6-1 TGTGCCAGCAGTGAACGAAGGTCAGCTCAACGACAGGGTAATCAGCCCCAGCATTTT CASSERRSAQRQGNQPQHF
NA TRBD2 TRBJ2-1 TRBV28 TGTGCCAGCACTCCCGGGCTAGCGGGAGGGTCCTACAATGAGCAGTTCTTC CASTPGLAGGSYNEQFF
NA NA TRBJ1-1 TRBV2 TGTGCCAGCAGTGAAAGGGGGGCCCTCCGTAGGTTTGAAGCTTTCTTT CASSERGALRRFEAFF
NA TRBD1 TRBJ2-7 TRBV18 TGTGCCAGCTCAGTTACAGGGGGTACATACGAGCAGTACTTC CASSVTGGTYEQYF
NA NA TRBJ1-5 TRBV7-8 TGTGCCAGCAGCTTGGGATGGAAAGGGGGGATATCTGGCAATCAGCCCCAGCATTTT CASSLGWKGGISGNQPQHF
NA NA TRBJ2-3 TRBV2 TGTGCCAGCAGTGGCAGGGCTCCAGATACGCAGTATTTT CASSGRAPDTQYF
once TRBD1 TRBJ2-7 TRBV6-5 TGTGCCAGCAGCACGGGACAGGGTTGGCAGTACTTC CASSTGQGWQYF
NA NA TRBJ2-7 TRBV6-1 TGTGCCAGACCACGCTTCGAGCAGTACTTC CARPRFEQYF
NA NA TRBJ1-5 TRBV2 TGTGCCAGCAGTGGGAGGCAGGGGTTGCATCAGCCCCAGCATTTT CASSGRQGLHQPQHF
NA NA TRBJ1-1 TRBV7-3 TGTGCCAGCAGCCCCCGGGAGGGTGGAAGAGCTTTCTTT CASSPREGGRAFF